This T cell receptor (beta chain) was obtained from a study of CD8 T cells in ankylosing spondylitis. Study-level results: The study identified a TCR beta motif of roughly eight highly homologous variants that appeared characteristic of ankylosing spondylitis blood.

Each TCR beta library was made by quantitative 5'-RACE that incorporated molecular barcodes. TCRdb recomputed calls from the 5' RACE reads with MiXCR, one row per CDR3 protein. The table includes 200,000 to 250,000 distinct CDR3 sequences, about 10% detected once. This clonotype was recorded many times. Its antigen remains unidentified. The sequence was obtained from a male donor with ankylosing spondylitis or in good health (not recorded which). Sequences were obtained from blood, either unsorted or a sorted T cell fraction (not recorded which).

In DNA form, the CDR3 reads TGTGCCAGCAGGGAAACAGGGAGCTCCTATAATTCACCCCTCCACTTT. Protein product: CASRETGSSYNSPLHF. The chain links TRBV6-1 to TRBJ1-6; D might be TRBD1 (6 bases). V dropped 6 bases and J dropped 0 bases, with 12 bases sitting between them. The germline V gene encodes CDR1 MNHNS and CDR2 SASEGT. The CDR3 extends over 16 amino acids.